This T cell receptor beta chain was observed in a study of identical twins. The study, taken as a whole, reports: Insertions were reduced in abundant cord blood beta clonotypes but not in memory repertoires.

Between the trimmed V and J ends, which lost 8 bases and 2 bases, there was a span of 12 bases. Germline values: CDR1 SGHDN, CDR2 FVKESK. The CDR3 length is 13 residues. This clonotype was found once. The antigen is undetermined. TCRdb re-called the 5' RACE reads through MiXCR, storing one row per CDR3 protein. The repertoire holds about 720,000 distinct CDR3 sequences, with 15% to 20% as singletons. This same sample was also part of a study on T cells expressing NK-cell markers. That investigation notes: Among the eight sequenced donors, seven tested HCMV-seropositive and one tested seronegative. These clonotypes additionally ranked first within the CD3+CD56-NKG2C+ fraction of several donors. Whether the expanded NKG2C+ T cell clones recognized HCMV remained unclear.

The sequence was collected from a young woman in good health. Sequenced input: PBMCs. This chain joins TRBV14 and TRBJ2-5; TRBD2 might be the D (6 bases). CDR3 nucleotide sequence: TGTGCCAGCCGGGAGCACAATCAAGAGACCCAGTACTTC. It codes for CASREHNQETQYF.